This T cell receptor (beta chain) stems from a study of blood T cell repertoires in COVID-19. CDR1 is SGHKS and CDR2 is YYEKEE in the germline V gene (reference sequence). The CDR3 extends over 15 amino acids. V dropped 2 bases and J dropped 4; count of bases not matched to a gene: 6. Assay: immunoSEQ multiplex PCR; the TCRdb copy retains only in-frame clones and omits some. Of about 270,000 clones listed, 65% to 90% are singletons. This clone was observed a few times. Sequenced material: peripheral blood. This sequence was found in a human donor in a cohort sampled during active COVID-19. The rearrangement links TRBV5-5 to TRBJ1-5, with 7 bases that match TRBD1. CDR3: CASSFQTGWNQPQHF. The CDR3 nucleotides are TGTGCCAGCAGCTTCCAGACAGGGTGGAATCAGCCCCAGCATTTT.